Below are 32 T cell receptor beta chains sequenced from a single sample in a study of regulatory T cells in long-lasting Graves disease. Specified time point: newly diagnosed GD, antithyroid drugs for less than 3 months. Extracted PBMC RNA gave rise to the TCR library. Researchers made TCR beta libraries by using iRepertoire HTBI primers and running Arm-PCR on CDR3 regions. MiXCR was run by TCRdb on the multiplex PCR reads, yielding one entry per CDR3 protein. This table holds approximately 480,000 distinct CDR3 sequences, around 15% found once. Separately, the same data were catalogued under a study of T cells in Graves' hyperthyroidism and ophthalmopathy.

The source was peripheral blood mononuclear cells (PBMCs), collected at new diagnosis, from a patient treated with antithyroid drugs. These receptors were obtained from a man in his forties with Graves disease.

The CDR3, as DNA: TGTGCCAGCAGCGTAGGACGGGGCAGGAGGACTAGCACAGATACGCAGTATTTT. Residues: CASSVGRGRRTSTDTQYF. V usage is TRBV9 and J usage is TRBJ2-3; D could derive from TRBD1 or TRBD2 (5 bases each). Looked up from germline, CDR1 is SGDLS and CDR2 is YYNGEE. The V and J ends lost 0 bases and 0 bases respectively, with 17 bases between them. The CDR3 is made up of 18 amino acids.

This clonotype was counted ten times or more. This chain uses TRBV2 with TRBJ2-1; 8 bases are a match to TRBD2. The CDR3 sequence is 16 residues long. Germline-derived CDR1 and CDR2 are SNHLY and FYNNEI. J was trimmed by 1 base and V by 2 bases; bases with no gene match: 4. The CDR3 region has the DNA TGTGCCAGCAGTGAAAGGTTAGCGGGATCCTACAATGAGCAGTTCTTC. It codes for CASSERLAGSYNEQFF. Looking up the rest from reference TRBV2 and TRBJ2-1 gives the full variable domain: EPEVTQTPSHQVTQMGQEVILRCVPISNHLYFYWYRQILGQKVEFLVSFYNNEISEKSEIFDDQFSVERPDGSNFTLKIRSTKLEDSAMYFCASSERLAGSYNEQFFGPGTRLTVL.

A few counts support this clonotype. The V call is TRBV27, the J call TRBJ1-1; the D is unclear. CDR1 is MNHEY, CDR2 SMNVEV, per germline (reference sequence). The CDR3 has 15 residues. V shed 2 bases and J shed 0 bases, with 10 bases lying between them. The CDR3 region is CASSLEGRMNTEAFF. The CDR3 DNA reads as TGTGCCAGCAGTTTAGAAGGGAGAATGAACACTGAAGCTTTCTTT.

V and J are TRBV19 and TRBJ2-5; 7 nucleotides align to TRBD2. The CDR3 length is 14 residues. CDR1 LNHDA and CDR2 SQIVND come from the germline V gene (reference sequence). V lost 6 bases and J lost 1; bases outside the gene matches: 5. The CDR3 sequence: CASSGRTPQETQYF. DNA of the CDR3: TGTGCCAGTAGCGGGAGGACCCCCCAAGAGACCCAGTACTTC.

This clonotype has a count of ten or more. The chain recombines TRBV20-1 with TRBJ1-5; the match to TRBD1 covers 9 bases. The CDR3 runs 14 residues. The V gene end was trimmed by 6 bases and the J gene end by 7 bases; junction bases not matched to a gene: 10. The V gene's germline CDR1 is DFQATT and CDR2 SNEGSKA (reference sequence). The CDR3 bases are TGCAGTGCCATCCTAACAGGGGGCGGCCAGCCCCAGCATTTT. The encoded protein is CSAILTGGGQPQHF.

This clonotype was counted ten times or more. The rearrangement links TRBV2 to TRBJ2-7; no clear D. The ends were cut back, 4 bases at V and 6 bases at J, with 4 bases in the middle. This CDR3 has 10 residues. Germline CDR1 is SNHLY and CDR2 is FYNNEI. CDR3 bases: TGTGCCAGCAGTGTGGGCGAGCAGTACTTC. Encoded protein: CASSVGEQYF.

This clonotype came up a few times. The chain joins TRBV4-1 to TRBJ2-5; no definite D call. V was pared by 4 bases and J by 1 base, with 7 bases between. This CDR3 is 13 amino acids long. Germline assignment: CDR1 MGHRA and CDR2 YSYEKL. CDR3 loop: CASSRRAQETQYF. The CDR3 DNA reads as TGCGCCAGCAGCCGTAGGGCCCAAGAGACCCAGTACTTC.

The chain recombines TRBV5-5 with TRBJ1-6, with D maybe TRBD1 (6 bases). Trimming stripped 4 bases from V and 8 bases from J, with 10 bases between. CDR1 is SGHKS and CDR2 is YYEKEE in the germline V gene (reference sequence). The CDR3 sequence is 13 residues long. The CDR3 protein is CASSVTGYSPLHF. The CDR3 nucleotides are TGTGCCAGCAGCGTCACAGGGTATTCACCCCTCCACTTT.

DNA for the CDR3: TGCAGTGCTATGATTCCTAGAACCTACTCCCAGTACTTC. It yields the protein CSAMIPRTYSQYF. This chain joins TRBV20-1 and TRBJ2-7; no clear D gene. Trimming took off 4 bases at V and 10 bases at J, with 20 bases between the two ends. CDR1 and CDR2 (germline): DFQATT, SNEGSKA (reference sequence). This CDR3 has 13 residues.

The V gene is TRBV19, the J gene TRBJ2-3, with D unclear. Germline V gives CDR1 LNHDA, CDR2 SQIVND (reference sequence). This CDR3 contains 16 residues. V was clipped by 1 base and J by 6 bases, with 17 bases between them. The CDR3 DNA reads TGTGCCAGTAGTATAGGAGGTATGGGTAGTTTGGATACGCAGTATTTT. This codes for CASSIGGMGSLDTQYF.

DNA for the CDR3: TGTGCCATCAGTGAGGGCACCCCCGCCTATAATTCACCCCTCCACTTT. It encodes CAISEGTPAYNSPLHF. The gene calls are TRBV10-3 and TRBJ1-6; D unresolved. The V gene's germline CDR1 is ENHRY and CDR2 SYGVKD. There are 16 residues in the CDR3. Between the trimmed V and J ends, which lost 2 bases and 2 bases, there was a span of 10 bases.

Many counts were recorded for this clonotype. V usage is TRBV20-1 and J usage is TRBJ2-1, with a possible D match to TRBD1 (5 bases). The CDR3 runs 13 residues. V was trimmed by 3 bases and J by 7 bases, leaving 13 bases between them. Germline V gene data show CDR1 as DFQATT and CDR2 as SNEGSKA (reference sequence). This CDR3 reads CSASRQGGNEQFF. CDR3 DNA sequence: TGCAGTGCTAGTAGGCAGGGTGGGAATGAGCAGTTCTTC.

As concerns this clonotype: This may stem from a read error, because a much larger clone lies one nucleotide away. The genes are TRBV30 and TRBJ2-4, with D unresolved. This CDR3 has 12 residues. From germline, CDR1 is GTSNPN and CDR2 SVGIG (reference sequence). The CDR3 spells CAWSEQQNTQYF. The CDR3 nucleotides read TGTGCCTGGAGTGAACAGCAAAACACTCAGTACTTC.

This clonotype has ten or more counts. The rearrangement links TRBV12-3 or TRBV12-4 to TRBJ2-1; D not resolved. V was shortened by 6 bases and J by 4 bases, with 7 bases between the two germline ends. The CDR3 length is 12 residues. The CDR3: CASSRTYNEQFF. Written as DNA, the CDR3 is TGTGCCAGCAGCCGAACTTACAATGAGCAGTTCTTC.

This chain connects TRBV10-2 to TRBJ2-1; 10 bases line up with TRBD2. Germline loops: CDR1 WSHSY, CDR2 SAAADI. The CDR3 consists of 13 residues. The V segment lost 10 bases and the J segment 4 bases; nucleotides outside the gene matches: 4. CDR3 amino acids: CATRLAGYNEQFF. Written as DNA, the CDR3 is TGCGCCACCAGACTAGCGGGTTACAATGAGCAGTTCTTC.

As concerns this clonotype: This may stem from a read error, because a much larger clone lies one nucleotide away. This likely comes from a read error, as the CDR3 has no conserved phenylalanine or tryptophan at its end. This rearrangement joins TRBV6-1 to TRBJ2-7, with 7 bases lining up with TRBD1. Trimming cost V 1 base and J 2 bases; bases outside gene matches: 2. The CDR3 length is 14 residues. CDR1 is MNHNS, CDR2 SASEGT, per germline. CDR3: CASSEDRGTYEQYL. The CDR3 DNA reads TGTGCCAGCAGTGAAGACAGGGGAACCTACGAGCAGTACCTC.

This clonotype occurred many times. The chain couples TRBV24-1 to TRBJ2-1; D remains unclear. The V gene's germline CDR1 is KGHDR and CDR2 SFDVKD. The V end was cut by 5 bases, the J end by 2 bases, with 12 bases between. CDR3 size: 15 residues. The CDR3 region has the DNA TGTGCCACCAGTGCATTGGCTATCCCCTACAATGAGCAGTTCTTC. This codes for CATSALAIPYNEQFF.

This clonotype has at least ten counts. The chain uses TRBV5-6 and TRBJ2-5; 7 bases line up with TRBD1. V gave up 2 bases and J gave up 6 bases; unmatched junction bases: 10. The CDR3 length is 15 residues. Germline V gene lookup returns CDR1 SGHDT and CDR2 YYEEEE. In DNA form, the CDR3 reads TGTGCCAGCAGCTTCGAGGTGGGACAGCTCCAGACCCAGTACTTC. Translated: CASSFEVGQLQTQYF.

This clonotype was seen many times. The gene calls are TRBV11-3 and TRBJ2-1; 8 bases are shared with TRBD2. This CDR3 has 19 amino acids. Unmatched junction bases numbered 19, after V lost 2 bases and J lost 7 bases. Germline V gene lookup returns CDR1 SGHNT and CDR2 YENEEA. In DNA, the CDR3 is TGTGCCAGCAGCTTAAATCCCTCCAGGAGCGGGAGATTTGGGAATGAGCAGTTCTTC. Its protein product is CASSLNPSRSGRFGNEQFF.

This clonotype was picked up many times. The chain has TRBV28 and TRBJ2-7; 7 nucleotides align to TRBD2. CDR1 MDHEN and CDR2 SYDVKM come from the germline V gene. The CDR3 spans 13 residues. The J segment lost 6 bases and the V segment lost 4 bases, leaving 6 bases of the junction unmatched. CDR3: CASSSPGLLEQYF. In DNA form, the CDR3 reads TGTGCCAGCAGTTCCCCGGGACTACTCGAGCAGTACTTC.

This clonotype showed up many times. The chain uses TRBV5-8 and TRBJ2-5, with D perhaps being TRBD1 or TRBD2 (5 bases each). The CDR3 runs to 16 residues. Germline V gives CDR1 SGHTS, CDR2 YDEGEE. V was trimmed by 3 bases and J by 4 bases, leaving 19 bases between them. CDR3 nucleotide sequence: TGTGCCAGCAGCTACGAGGGACGGCAAACGGGAGAGACCCAGTACTTC. It translates to CASSYEGRQTGETQYF.

The J gene is TRBJ1-5, the V gene TRBV6-5, with 7 bases matching TRBD1. Germline V gene sequence: CDR1 MNHEY, CDR2 SVGAGI. Trimming took 4 bases from V and 0 from J; bases not matched to a gene: 9. This CDR3 spans 17 amino acids. DNA of the CDR3: TGTGCCAGCAGTTCCCGGGACAGCAAATTTAGCAATCAGCCCCAGCATTTT. Its translation is CASSSRDSKFSNQPQHF.

This clonotype was detected many times. This chain connects TRBV20-1 to TRBJ2-1; no definite D call. The V and J ends lost 5 bases and 0 bases respectively, with 11 bases between them. This CDR3 is built from 14 residues. Germline CDR1 and CDR2: DFQATT and SNEGSKA (reference sequence). CDR3 protein: CSASTGFSYNEQFF. CDR3 DNA: TGCAGTGCTTCCACCGGTTTCTCCTACAATGAGCAGTTCTTC.

This clonotype was counted only a few times. This rearrangement joins TRBV9 to TRBJ2-1; tentatively, D is TRBD2 (6 bases). Between the trimmed V and J ends, which lost 0 bases and 7 bases, there was a span of 14 bases. CDR3 length equals 15 residues. CDR1 is SGDLS and CDR2 is YYNGEE in the germline V gene. The CDR3 DNA is TGTGCCAGCAGCGTAGTGGGTAGCGGCTATAATGAGCAGTTCTTC. The encoded protein is CASSVVGSGYNEQFF.

This sequence joins TRBV12-3 or TRBV12-4 and TRBJ2-5; maybe TRBD2 (5 bases). Deletions cut 8 bases from V and 5 bases from J, with 15 bases between. This CDR3 spans 13 amino acids. CDR3 bases: TGTGCCAGCGGGGTCAGGACTGGCGAGACCCAGTACTTC. This codes for CASGVRTGETQYF.

The chain links TRBV5-1 to TRBJ2-1; no definite D call. V was shortened by 5 bases and J by 0 bases, with 9 bases between the two germline ends. Germline V gene lookup returns CDR1 SGHRS and CDR2 YFSETQ. The CDR3 is made up of 14 amino acids. CDR3: CASSALGSYNEQFF. DNA for the CDR3: TGCGCCAGCAGTGCCCTAGGCTCCTACAATGAGCAGTTCTTC.

J is TRBJ2-7 and V is TRBV9; TRBD1 matches at 7 bases. With V trimmed by 0 bases and J by 0 bases, 3 bases remained unmatched. The germline CDR1 and CDR2 sequences are SGDLS and YYNGEE. The CDR3 contains 15 residues. In nucleotides, the CDR3 is TGTGCCAGCAGCGTAGGGGACAGAAGCTCCTACGAGCAGTACTTC. Translated, it gives CASSVGDRSSYEQYF.

V and J are TRBV20-1 and TRBJ2-1; D is unresolved. The CDR3 loop spans 15 amino acids. Trimming cost V 5 bases and J 0 bases, with 14 bases left between them. Germline CDR1 reads DFQATT; CDR2 reads SNEGSKA (reference sequence). The CDR3 coding sequence is TGCAGTGCTCGGCTAACTACCAACTCCTACAATGAGCAGTTCTTC. Protein sequence: CSARLTTNSYNEQFF.

This clonotype has a count of ten or more. An end of the junction differs from the germline gene, which may be a read error. CDR3 DNA sequence: TGCGCCAGCAGCCCGGGCGGGACTAGCGGGAGAATTGAGCAGTTCTTC. This encodes CASSPGGTSGRIEQFF. The gene calls are TRBV7-9 and TRBJ2-1, with 14 positions matching TRBD2. Germline lookup yields CDR1 SEHNR and CDR2 FQNEAQ (reference sequence). This CDR3 contains 16 residues.

This chain links TRBV6-1 with TRBJ2-3; 8 nucleotides align to TRBD1. Germline loops: CDR1 MNHNS, CDR2 SASEGT. CDR3 length: 14 amino acids. J gave up 4 bases and V 4 bases, and 4 bases lay outside the gene matches. The CDR3 DNA reads TGTGCCAGCAGTGTGGACAGGGTGGCAGATACGCAGTATTTT. Translated: CASSVDRVADTQYF.

The rearrangement uses TRBV29-1 and TRBJ1-1; D unresolved. Germline V lookup: CDR1 SQVTM, CDR2 ANQGSEA. V lost 7 bases, J lost 0 bases, and 6 bases lay in between. This CDR3 is built from 11 residues. The CDR3 reads CSGGMNTEAFF. In nucleotides, the CDR3 is TGCAGCGGAGGGATGAACACTGAAGCTTTCTTT.

This clonotype has a count of ten or more. The gene calls are TRBV12-3 or TRBV12-4 and TRBJ2-7; 7 bases align to TRBD1. The CDR3 consists of 15 residues. Trimming removed 5 bases from V and 7 bases from J; junction bases left unmatched: 14. The CDR3 nucleotides read TGTGCCAGCAGTCCCGGACAGGTGGGAATGGGGGAGCAGTACTTC. It is translated as CASSPGQVGMGEQYF.